This is a list of T cell receptor beta chains from one sample in a study of cytomegalovirus exposure and HLA in healthy donors. Clones were read by immunoSEQ multiplex PCR, and TCRdb kept only the in-frame ones, dropping some. The repertoire holds 150,000 to 200,000 clones, 78% seen once, with around 6% in the top ten. The sample comprised PBMCs. These TCRs come from a woman aged 25-40 years in good health and CMV-seropositive. Each CDR3 is given with its conserved first and last residue. A D gene is named only where the DNA matches it firmly. A clone size is listed for some rows: how often the clone was seen (once, few, many), or a class if it is expanded.

NA | TRBJ1-5 | TRBV27 | NA | CASSSQGINQPQHF | TGTGCCAGCAGTTCACAGGGAATCAATCAGCCCCAGCATTTT
NA | TRBJ2-1 | TRBV19 | NA | CASSFSSYNEQFF | TGTGCCAGTAGTTTCAGCTCCTACAATGAGCAGTTCTTC
NA | TRBJ2-7 | TRBV5-8 | NA | CASSITGTVAAGEQYF | TGTGCCAGCAGCATCACCGGGACAGTAGCGGCAGGGGAGCAGTACTTC
NA | TRBJ2-2 | TRBV27 | NA | CASRKTVPAFTGELFF | TGTGCCAGCAGAAAGACAGTTCCGGCTTTCACCGGGGAGCTGTTTTTT
NA | TRBJ1-1 | TRBV2 | NA | CASSVTGETTEAFF | TGTGCCAGCAGTGTTACCGGGGAAACCACTGAAGCTTTCTTT
NA | TRBJ2-3 | TRBV5-1 | TRBD2 | CASSVSSGSSADTQYF | TGCGCCAGCAGCGTTTCTAGCGGGAGTTCCGCAGATACGCAGTATTTT
NA | TRBJ2-3 | TRBV7-9 | NA | CASSLVLRGPSSTDTQYF | TGTGCCAGCAGCTTAGTCCTTAGGGGCCCATCTAGCACAGATACGCAGTATTTT
few | TRBJ2-7 | TRBV5-1 | TRBD1 | CASSPLGTGVSYEQYF | TGCGCCAGCAGCCCATTGGGGACAGGGGTCTCCTACGAGCAGTACTTC
few | TRBJ1-5 | TRBV27 | TRBD1 | CASSDRGSRPQHF | TGTGCCAGCAGTGACAGGGGGAGTAGGCCCCAGCATTTT
once | TRBJ1-6 | TRBV5-1 | TRBD1 | CASSLDLTGGGSPLHF | TGCGCCAGCAGCTTAGACCTAACAGGGGGGGGATCACCCCTCCACTTT
NA | TRBJ1-1 | TRBV11-2 | NA | CASQNGASNTEAFF | TGTGCCAGCCAAAATGGGGCCAGTAACACTGAAGCTTTCTTT
NA | TRBJ2-1 | TRBV4-3 | TRBD2 | CASSQDLAESSYNEQFF | TGCGCCAGCAGCCAAGATCTAGCGGAGAGCTCCTACAATGAGCAGTTCTTC
NA | TRBJ2-1 | TRBV7-6 | NA | CASSLVRSYNEQFF | TGTGCCAGCAGCTTAGTTCGGAGCTACAATGAGCAGTTCTTC
NA | TRBJ2-7 | TRBV5-1 | NA | CASSLEDRTYEQYF | TGCGCCAGCAGCTTGGAAGACAGGACCTACGAGCAGTACTTC
NA | TRBJ2-6 | TRBV9 | TRBD1 | CASSSRGGDRGSSGANVLTF | TGTGCCAGCAGCTCAAGAGGAGGGGACAGGGGAAGCTCTGGGGCCAACGTCCTGACTTTC
NA | TRBJ1-1 | TRBV5-1 | TRBD1 | CASRNRGTEAFF | TGCGCCAGCCGGAACAGGGGGACTGAAGCTTTCTTT
once | TRBJ1-2 | TRBV6-5 | TRBD1 | CASSYAGGEGVYGYTF | TGTGCCAGCAGTTACGCAGGGGGCGAGGGGGTGTATGGCTACACCTTC
NA | TRBJ2-2 | TRBV5-4 | NA | CASSLDRTANTGELFF | TGTGCCAGCAGCTTGGATCGGACAGCGAACACCGGGGAGCTGTTTTTT
NA | TRBJ2-5 | TRBV2 | NA | CASLNGDFGETQYF | TGTGCCAGCTTAAACGGGGACTTTGGGGAGACCCAGTACTTC
NA | TRBJ2-7 | TRBV5-6 | TRBD1 | CASEGAGGYEQYF | TGTGCCTCCGAGGGGGCAGGGGGATACGAGCAGTACTTC
NA | TRBJ1-1 | TRBV10-3 | NA | CAISGGLNTEAFF | TGTGCCATCAGTGGGGGCTTGAACACTGAAGCTTTCTTT
few | TRBJ2-6 | TRBV15 | NA | CATSRDRRQLSGANVLTF | TGTGCCACCAGCAGAGATAGGCGGCAGCTCTCTGGGGCCAACGTCCTGACTTTC
NA | TRBJ2-7 | TRBV9 | NA | CASSVVADPTVEQYF | TGTGCCAGCAGCGTAGTAGCCGACCCAACGGTCGAGCAGTACTTC